This record looks at one TCR beta chain sequence and its context. Its specificity is unknown. This sample was included in a study of T-cell reconstitution after alpha-beta-depleted transplantation in children. Study-wide results and caveats: Newly produced T cells mostly accounted for T-cell counts and diversity one year post-transplant. Some patients owed their high day-60 TCRbeta diversity to surviving recipient T cells and thymic progenitors.

The CDR3 runs to 14 residues. V shed 5 bases, J shed 7 bases, and the junction held 8 bases outside the gene matches. Preparation of the TCRbeta library was carried out with unique molecular identifiers. Via MiXCR, TCRdb re-called the PCR reads, giving one row per CDR3 protein. In the table there are roughly 790,000 distinct CDR3 sequences, around 15% of which are singletons. This receptor was obtained from a male patient aged 5 to 17 who had a stem cell transplant for acute lymphoblastic leukemia, so the T cells may come from the graft donor. The chain has TRBV12-3 or TRBV12-4 and TRBJ2-7, with 10 bases lining up with TRBD1. Source: PBMCs, mostly from graft donor cells, taken 360 days after TCRalphabeta/CD19-depleted stem cell transplant. CDR3 protein: CASSLRQGAREQYF. The CDR3 nucleotides read TGTGCCAGCAGTCTACGACAGGGGGCGAGGGAGCAGTACTTC.